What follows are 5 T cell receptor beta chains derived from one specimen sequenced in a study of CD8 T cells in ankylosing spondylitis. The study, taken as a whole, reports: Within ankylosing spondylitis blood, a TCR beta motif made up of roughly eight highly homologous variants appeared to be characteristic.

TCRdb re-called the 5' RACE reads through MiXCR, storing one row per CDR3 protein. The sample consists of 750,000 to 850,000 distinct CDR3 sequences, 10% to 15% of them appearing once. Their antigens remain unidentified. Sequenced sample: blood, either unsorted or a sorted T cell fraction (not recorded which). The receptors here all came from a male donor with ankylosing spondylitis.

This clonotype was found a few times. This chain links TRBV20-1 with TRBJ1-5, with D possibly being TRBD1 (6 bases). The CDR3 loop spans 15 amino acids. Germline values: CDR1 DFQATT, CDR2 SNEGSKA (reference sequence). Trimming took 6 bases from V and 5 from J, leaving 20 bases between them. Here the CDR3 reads CSANPFGGSYQPQHF. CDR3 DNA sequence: TGCAGTGCCAATCCATTTGGGGGCTCCTATCAGCCCCAGCATTTT.

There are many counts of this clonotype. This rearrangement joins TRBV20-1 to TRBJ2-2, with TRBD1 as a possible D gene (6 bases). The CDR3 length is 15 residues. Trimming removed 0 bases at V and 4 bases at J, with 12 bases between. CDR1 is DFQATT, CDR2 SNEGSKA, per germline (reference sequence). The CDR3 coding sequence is TGCAGTGCTAGAGACTCCCGGGACACCACCGGGGAGCTGTTTTTT. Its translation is CSARDSRDTTGELFF.

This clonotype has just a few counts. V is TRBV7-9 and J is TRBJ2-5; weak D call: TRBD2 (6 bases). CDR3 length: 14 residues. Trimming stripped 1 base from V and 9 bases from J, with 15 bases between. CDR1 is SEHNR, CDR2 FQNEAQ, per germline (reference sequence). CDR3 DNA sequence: TGTGCCAGCAGCTTAGAGGGGCAGCGCGGGGCCCAGTACTTC. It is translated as CASSLEGQRGAQYF.

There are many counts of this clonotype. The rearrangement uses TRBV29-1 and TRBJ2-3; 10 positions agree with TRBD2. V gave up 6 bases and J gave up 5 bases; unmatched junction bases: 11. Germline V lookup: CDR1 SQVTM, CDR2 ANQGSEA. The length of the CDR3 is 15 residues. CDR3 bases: TGCAGCGTAAGGGGCAGCGGGAGGGCCATAGATACGCAGTATTTT. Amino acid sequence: CSVRGSGRAIDTQYF.

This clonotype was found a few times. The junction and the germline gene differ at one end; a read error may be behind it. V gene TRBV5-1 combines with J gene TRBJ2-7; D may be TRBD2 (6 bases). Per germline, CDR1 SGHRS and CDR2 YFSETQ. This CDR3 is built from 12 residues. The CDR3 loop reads CASRLGGNEQYF. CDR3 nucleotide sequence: TGCGCCAGCAGGTTGGGGGGTAACGAGCAGTACTTC.